The 22 T cell receptor beta chains below all came from one sample that was sequenced in a study of blood T cells in healthy people across ages. The second PCR ran about 6 to 11 cycles with a sample-barcoded 5' primer and J-beta primers. TCRdb re-called the 5' RACE reads through MiXCR, storing one row per CDR3 protein. The profile shows 800,000 to 1,300,000 distinct CDR3 sequences, less than 25% of them singletons. These data also featured in a second study, about T cells of mothers and their children.

The sequencing input was blood. The receptors stem from a girl aged 2-15 years in good health.

The V call is TRBV20-1, the J call TRBJ2-5; TRBD2 matches at 9 bases. The J call may not be correct, given that the DNA end is closer to TRBJ2-1. The germline V gene has CDR1 DFQATT and CDR2 SNEGSKA (reference sequence). The CDR3 covers 12 residues. This CDR3 is CSALAGVDEQFF. DNA for the CDR3: TGCAGTGCTTTAGCGGGGGTGGATGAGCAGTTCTTC.

This clonotype was detected only a few times. V usage is TRBV29-1 and J usage is TRBJ1-1, with 8 bases that match TRBD1. The CDR3 sequence is 14 residues long. CDR1 and CDR2 from the germline V gene are SQVTM and ANQGSEA. J was trimmed by 4 bases and V by 2 bases; bases with no gene match: 6. CDR3 in DNA: TGCAGCGTTGAAACCCCGACAGGGGTCACTGAAGCTTTCTTT. Protein sequence: CSVETPTGVTEAFF.

This clonotype was detected a few times. V and J are TRBV20-1 and TRBJ2-7, with 9 bases matching TRBD1. The CDR3 is made up of 14 amino acids. Losses at the gene ends were 5 bases for V and 1 base for J; bases not matched to a gene: 6. Germline lookup yields CDR1 DFQATT and CDR2 SNEGSKA (reference sequence). This CDR3 reads CSASSGTGSYEQYF. The CDR3 DNA is TGCAGTGCTTCCTCCGGGACAGGGTCCTACGAGCAGTACTTC.

This clonotype was picked up a small number of times. This chain joins TRBV5-1 and TRBJ2-2; no clear D gene. Trimming shortened V by 0 bases and J by 2 bases, and 8 bases separated the two germline ends. Looked up from germline, CDR1 is SGHRS and CDR2 is YFSETQ. This CDR3 has 15 residues. CDR3 DNA sequence: TGCGCCAGCAGCTTGGAGCGAAGAAACACCGGGGAGCTGTTTTTT. It encodes CASSLERRNTGELFF.

The table lists this clonotype with a few counts. The rearrangement links TRBV7-2 to TRBJ2-1; 7 bases line up with TRBD2. CDR1 SGHTA and CDR2 FQGNSA come from the germline V gene. The trim removed 4 bases at V and 9 bases at J, leaving 12 bases unmatched. The CDR3 contains 15 residues. The CDR3 DNA reads as TGTGCCAGCAGCTCCCGGGGGGAGGGCTCGGGTGAGCAGTTCTTC. Its protein product is CASSSRGEGSGEQFF.

The chain has TRBV4-3 and TRBJ2-1; possible D gene TRBD2, 6 bases. CDR1 and CDR2 from the germline V gene are LGHNA and YSLEER. Trimming took 0 bases from V and 8 from J, leaving 11 bases between them. This CDR3 has 14 amino acids. In DNA, the CDR3 is TGCGCCAGCAGCCAAGAATTAGTAGCGGATGAGCAGTTCTTC. Translated: CASSQELVADEQFF.

The chain uses TRBV6-2 or TRBV6-3 and TRBJ1-5; the match to TRBD1 covers 7 bases. Germline assignment: CDR1 MNHEY and CDR2 SVGEGT. CDR3 length: 16 amino acids. The J segment lost 3 bases and the V segment lost 6 bases, leaving 11 bases of the junction unmatched. The CDR3, as DNA: TGTGCCAGCAGGGGTAACAGGGGCCCCTCCAATCAGCCCCAGCATTTT. Residues: CASRGNRGPSNQPQHF.

The CDR3 bases are TGCAGCGTTGAGCGGGATCTAGGGGTCACAGATACGCAGTATTTT. Translation gives CSVERDLGVTDTQYF. This sequence joins TRBV29-1 and TRBJ2-3; maybe TRBD2 (6 bases). V was pared by 3 bases and J by 2 bases, with 15 bases between. Germline V gene data show CDR1 as SQVTM and CDR2 as ANQGSEA. The CDR3 is 15 residues long.

CDR3 sequence: CAISESLDGYTF. The CDR3 DNA reads TGTGCCATCAGTGAGTCTTTGGATGGCTACACCTTC. The chain joins TRBV10-3 to TRBJ1-2; no reliable D call. The CDR3 covers 12 residues. Trimming pared 0 bases from V and 6 bases from J, leaving 5 bases between. CDR1 and CDR2 (germline): ENHRY, SYGVKD.

The sample holds a few counts of this clonotype. The V gene is TRBV6-1, the J gene TRBJ1-5; 7 positions match TRBD1. J was trimmed by 3 bases and V by 5 bases; bases with no gene match: 13. The CDR3 runs 17 residues. Per the germline V gene, CDR1 is MNHNS and CDR2 is SASEGT. The CDR3 protein is CASSRGTETYFNQPQHF. CDR3 nucleotide sequence: TGTGCCAGCAGTCGTGGGACAGAAACCTATTTCAATCAGCCCCAGCATTTT.

The CDR3 sequence is CATGPQGLTGELFF. CDR3 nucleotides: TGTGCCACCGGTCCACAGGGGCTAACCGGGGAGCTGTTTTTT. The chain uses TRBV28 and TRBJ2-2; TRBD1 matches at 7 bases. Germline loops: CDR1 MDHEN, CDR2 SYDVKM. The CDR3 is made up of 14 amino acids. V was pared by 10 bases and J by 5 bases, with 10 bases of the junction left unmatched.

Turning to this clonotype: This clone may be a read error of a much larger clone one base away. The chain combines TRBV7-2 with TRBJ2-7; 10 bases line up with TRBD2. In germline, CDR1 is SGHTA, CDR2 FQGNSA. J lost 5 bases, V lost 6 bases, and 4 bases had no gene match. The CDR3 extends over 13 amino acids. CDR3 protein: CASRASGSNEQYF. The CDR3 nucleotides read TGTGCCAGCAGGGCTAGCGGGAGTAACGAGCAGTACTTC.

This clonotype showed up just a few times. This rearrangement joins TRBV24-1 to TRBJ2-5; D remains unclear. Trimming stripped 1 base from V and 3 bases from J, with 2 bases between. Germline lookup yields CDR1 KGHDR and CDR2 SFDVKD. The CDR3 runs to 12 residues. The CDR3 nucleotides are TGTGCCACCAGTGATTTTGAAGAGACCCAGTACTTC. Encoded protein: CATSDFEETQYF.

This clonotype was counted between two and nine times. Germline is not matched at one junction end, which may reflect a read error. This chain connects TRBV28 to TRBJ2-4; tentative D call: TRBD2 (6 bases). Germline values: CDR1 MDHEN, CDR2 SYDVKM. The CDR3 loop spans 14 amino acids. CDR3 residues: CPQEGSLAKNIQYF. The CDR3 region has the DNA TGCCCTCAGGAGGGGAGCCTAGCCAAAAACATTCAGTACTTC. Full variable domain (missing parts from reference TRBV28 and TRBJ2-4): DVKVTQSSRYLVKRTGEKVFLECVQDMDHENMFWYRQDPGLGLRLIYFSYDVKMKEKGDIPEGYSVSREKKERFSLILESASTNQTSMYLCPQEGSLAKNIQYFGAGTRLSVL.

This clonotype was observed at least ten times. The chain uses TRBV29-1 and TRBJ1-1; 10 nucleotides align to TRBD1. CDR1 is SQVTM and CDR2 is ANQGSEA in the germline V gene. With V trimmed by 4 bases and J by 4 bases, 0 bases remained unmatched. The CDR3 loop spans 12 amino acids. The CDR3: CSVGQGATEAFF. The CDR3 nucleotides read TGCAGCGTTGGACAGGGGGCCACTGAAGCTTTCTTT.

This clonotype was counted between two and nine times. The chain uses TRBV4-2 and TRBJ1-2; tentative D call: TRBD1 (6 bases). The V gene lost 0 bases and the J gene lost 3 bases, with 14 bases spanning the gap. This CDR3 contains 16 residues. The germline gives CDR1 LGHNA, CDR2 YNFKEQ. The CDR3 reads CASSQEGGGSDYGYTF. The CDR3 bases are TGTGCCAGCAGCCAAGAAGGGGGGGGCTCGGACTATGGCTACACCTTC.

The chain has TRBV12-3 or TRBV12-4 and TRBJ2-5; D unresolved. V lost 6 bases and J lost 5, with 13 bases in between. The CDR3 has 13 amino acids. DNA of the CDR3: TGTGCCAGCAGCGTCGATTGGCTCGAGACCCAGTACTTC. Amino acids: CASSVDWLETQYF.

This chain uses TRBV7-3 with TRBJ2-3; 9 bases match TRBD2. The CDR3 length is 15 residues. CDR1 is SGHTA, CDR2 FQGTGA, per germline. Trimming at V came to 5 bases and at J to 4 bases, leaving 7 bases not matched to a gene. The CDR3 here is CASSPGTSRADTQYF. CDR3 nucleotides: TGTGCCAGCAGCCCGGGGACTAGCCGAGCAGATACGCAGTATTTT.

This CDR3 reads CASSLGQGEATNEKLFF. The CDR3, as DNA: TGCGCCAGCAGCCTTGGACAGGGAGAGGCCACTAATGAAAAACTGTTTTTT. V usage is TRBV5-1 and J usage is TRBJ1-4; 8 nucleotides match TRBD1. The CDR3 spans 17 residues. Germline V gene lookup returns CDR1 SGHRS and CDR2 YFSETQ. V was pared by 4 bases and J by 2 bases, with 10 bases of the junction left unmatched.

V gene TRBV29-1 combines with J gene TRBJ1-2; weak D call: TRBD1 (5 bases). This CDR3 spans 13 amino acids. Per the germline V gene, CDR1 is SQVTM and CDR2 is ANQGSEA. Trimming shortened V by 6 bases and J by 8 bases, and 19 bases separated the two germline ends. The CDR3: CSVQSESGDGYTF. The CDR3 nucleotides read TGCAGCGTCCAATCGGAGTCCGGGGACGGCTACACCTTC.

This clonotype appeared a few times. The rearrangement uses TRBV5-1 and TRBJ2-3; D tentatively fits TRBD1 or TRBD2 (5 bases each). Germline CDR1 and CDR2: SGHRS and YFSETQ. V was shortened by 3 bases and J by 2 bases, with 13 bases between the two germline ends. The CDR3 contains 15 residues. CDR3 region: CASSWTGADTDTQYF. The CDR3 DNA is TGCGCCAGCAGCTGGACCGGGGCGGACACAGATACGCAGTATTTT.

The chain recombines TRBV12-3 or TRBV12-4 with TRBJ2-5, with 8 bases fitting TRBD2. Matching the DNA end better, TRBJ2-7 makes the J call doubtful. The CDR3 extends over 14 amino acids. The CDR3, as DNA: TGTGCCAGCAGTCAGGGACTAGAGAACTACGAGCAGTACTTC. Translating it yields CASSQGLENYEQYF.